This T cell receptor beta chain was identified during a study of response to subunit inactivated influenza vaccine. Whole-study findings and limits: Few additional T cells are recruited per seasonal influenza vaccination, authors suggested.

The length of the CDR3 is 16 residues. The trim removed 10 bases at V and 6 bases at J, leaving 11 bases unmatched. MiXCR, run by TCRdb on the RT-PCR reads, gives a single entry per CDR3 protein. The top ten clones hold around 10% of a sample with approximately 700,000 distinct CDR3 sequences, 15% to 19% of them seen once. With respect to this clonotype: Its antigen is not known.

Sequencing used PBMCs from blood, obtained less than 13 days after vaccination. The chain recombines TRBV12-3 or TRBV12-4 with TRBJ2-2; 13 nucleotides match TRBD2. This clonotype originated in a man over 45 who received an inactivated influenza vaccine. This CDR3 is CATGLAGEFRSGELFF. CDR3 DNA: TGTGCCACAGGACTAGCGGGAGAGTTTAGATCCGGGGAGCTGTTTTTT.